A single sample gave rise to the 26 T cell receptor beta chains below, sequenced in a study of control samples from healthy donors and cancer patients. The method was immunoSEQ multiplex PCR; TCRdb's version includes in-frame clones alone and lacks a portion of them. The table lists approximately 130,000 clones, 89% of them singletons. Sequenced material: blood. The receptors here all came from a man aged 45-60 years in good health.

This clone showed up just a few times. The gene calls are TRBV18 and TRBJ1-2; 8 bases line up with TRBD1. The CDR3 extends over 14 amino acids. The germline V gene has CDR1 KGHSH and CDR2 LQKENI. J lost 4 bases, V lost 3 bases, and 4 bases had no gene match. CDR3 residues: CASSPGQAGYGYTF. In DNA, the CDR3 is TGTGCCAGCTCACCGGGACAGGCCGGCTATGGCTACACCTTC. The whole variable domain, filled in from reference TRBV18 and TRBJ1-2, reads NAGVMQNPRHLVRRRGQEARLRCSPMKGHSHVYWYRQLPEEGLKFMVYLQKENIIDESGMPKERFSAEFPKEGPSILRIQQVVRGDSAAYFCASSPGQAGYGYTFGSGTRLTVV.

The CDR3 is CASSRTLANYGYTF. The CDR3 region has the DNA TGTGCCAGTAGTCGAACATTAGCTAACTATGGCTACACCTTC. The V and J genes are TRBV19 and TRBJ1-2; D is undetermined. Germline-derived CDR1 and CDR2 are LNHDA and SQIVND (reference sequence). Trimming removed 5 bases at V and 0 bases at J, with 10 bases between. The CDR3 is 14 amino acids.

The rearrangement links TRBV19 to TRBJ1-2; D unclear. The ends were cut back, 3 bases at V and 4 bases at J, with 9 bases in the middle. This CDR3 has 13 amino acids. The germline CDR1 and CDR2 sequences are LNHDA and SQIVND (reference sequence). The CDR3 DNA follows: TGTGCCAGTAGTATCGAAGATATCTATGGCTACACCTTC. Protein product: CASSIEDIYGYTF.

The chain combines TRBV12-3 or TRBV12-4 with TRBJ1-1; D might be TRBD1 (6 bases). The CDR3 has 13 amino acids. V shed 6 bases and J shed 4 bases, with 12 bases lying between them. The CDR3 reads CASSQGRTTEAFF. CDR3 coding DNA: TGTGCCAGCAGCCAGGGGAGGACCACTGAAGCTTTCTTT.

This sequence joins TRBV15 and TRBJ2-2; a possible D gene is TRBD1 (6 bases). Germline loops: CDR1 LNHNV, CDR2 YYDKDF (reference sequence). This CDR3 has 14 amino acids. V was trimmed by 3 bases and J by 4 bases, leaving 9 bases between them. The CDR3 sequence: CATSRDRVTGELFF. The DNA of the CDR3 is TGTGCCACCAGCAGGGACAGAGTCACCGGGGAGCTGTTTTTT.

This CDR3 is CASSRASPNSGNTIYF. The CDR3 DNA follows: TGCGCCAGCAGTAGGGCCAGCCCGAACTCTGGAAACACCATATATTTT. The chain has TRBV5-1 and TRBJ1-3; no reliable D call. The CDR3 sequence is 16 residues long. Germline V CDR1 and CDR2: SGHRS, YFSETQ. Between the trimmed V and J ends, which lost 5 bases and 0 bases, there was a span of 15 bases.

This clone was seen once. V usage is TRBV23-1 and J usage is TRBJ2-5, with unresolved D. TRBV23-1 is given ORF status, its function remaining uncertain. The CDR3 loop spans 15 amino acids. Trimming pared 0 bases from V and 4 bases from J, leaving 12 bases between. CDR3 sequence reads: CASSQSELTAETQYF. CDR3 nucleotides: TGCGCCAGCAGTCAATCGGAATTGACCGCAGAGACCCAGTACTTC.

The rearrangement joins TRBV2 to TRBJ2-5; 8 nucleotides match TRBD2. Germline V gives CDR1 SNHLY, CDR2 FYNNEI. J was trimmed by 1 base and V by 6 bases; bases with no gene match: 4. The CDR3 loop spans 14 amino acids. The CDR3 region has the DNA TGTGCCAGCAGAGCCGGGACTAGCCAAGAGACCCAGTACTTC. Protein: CASRAGTSQETQYF.

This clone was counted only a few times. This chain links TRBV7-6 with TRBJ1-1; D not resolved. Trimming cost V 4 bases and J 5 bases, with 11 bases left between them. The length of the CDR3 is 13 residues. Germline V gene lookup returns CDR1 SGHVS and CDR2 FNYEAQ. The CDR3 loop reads CASSSRPGTEAFF. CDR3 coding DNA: TGTGCCAGCAGCTCCAGACCGGGGACTGAAGCTTTCTTT.

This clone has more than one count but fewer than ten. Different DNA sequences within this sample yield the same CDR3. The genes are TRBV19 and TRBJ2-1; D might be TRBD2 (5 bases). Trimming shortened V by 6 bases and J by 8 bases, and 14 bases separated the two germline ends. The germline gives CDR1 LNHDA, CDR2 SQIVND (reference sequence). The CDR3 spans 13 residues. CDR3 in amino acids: CASSPTSVYEQFF. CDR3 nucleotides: TGTGCCAGTAGCCCCACTAGTGTCTATGAGCAGTTCTTC.

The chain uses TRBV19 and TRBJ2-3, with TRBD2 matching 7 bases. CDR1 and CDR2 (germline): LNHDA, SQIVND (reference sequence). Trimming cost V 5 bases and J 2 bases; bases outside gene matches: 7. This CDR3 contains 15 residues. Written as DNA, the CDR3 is TGTGCCAGTAGTTGGGAGGGAGGTAACACAGATACGCAGTATTTT. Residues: CASSWEGGNTDTQYF.

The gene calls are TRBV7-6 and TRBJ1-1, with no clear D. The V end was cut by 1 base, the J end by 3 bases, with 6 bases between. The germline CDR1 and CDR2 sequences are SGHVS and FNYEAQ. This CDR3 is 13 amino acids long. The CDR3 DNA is TGTGCCAGCAGCTTAGGGGTGGACACTGAAGCTTTCTTT. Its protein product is CASSLGVDTEAFF.

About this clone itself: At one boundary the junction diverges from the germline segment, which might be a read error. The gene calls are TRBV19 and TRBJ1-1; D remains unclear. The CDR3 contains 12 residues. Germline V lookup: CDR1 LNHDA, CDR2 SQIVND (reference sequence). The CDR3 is CASRIENTEAFF. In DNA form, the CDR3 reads TGTGCCAGTAGGATAGAGAATACTGAAGCTTTCTTT.

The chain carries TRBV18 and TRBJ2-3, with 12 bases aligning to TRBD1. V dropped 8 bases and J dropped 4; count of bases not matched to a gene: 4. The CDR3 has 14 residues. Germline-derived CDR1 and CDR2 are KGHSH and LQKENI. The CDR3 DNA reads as TGTGCCAGCCGGGGACAGGGGGCAGCAGATACGCAGTATTTT. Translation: CASRGQGAADTQYF.

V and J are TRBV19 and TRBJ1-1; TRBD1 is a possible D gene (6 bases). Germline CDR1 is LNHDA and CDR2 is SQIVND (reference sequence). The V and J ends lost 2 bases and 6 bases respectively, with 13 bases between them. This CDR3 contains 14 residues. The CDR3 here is CASSIRGEAAEAFF. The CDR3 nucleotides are TGTGCCAGTAGTATAAGGGGGGAAGCGGCTGAAGCTTTCTTT.

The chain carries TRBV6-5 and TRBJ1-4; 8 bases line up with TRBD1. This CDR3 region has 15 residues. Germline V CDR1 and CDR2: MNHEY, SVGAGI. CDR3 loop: CRVGRGQDVNEKLFF. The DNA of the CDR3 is TGTCGCGTAGGCAGGGGGCAAGATGTTAATGAAAAACTGTTTTTT.

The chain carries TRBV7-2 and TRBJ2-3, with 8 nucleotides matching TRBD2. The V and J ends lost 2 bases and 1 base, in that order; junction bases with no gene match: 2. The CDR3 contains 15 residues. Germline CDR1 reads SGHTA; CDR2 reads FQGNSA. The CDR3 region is CASSLMTSGTDTQYF. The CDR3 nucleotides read TGTGCCAGCAGCTTAATGACTAGCGGCACAGATACGCAGTATTTT.

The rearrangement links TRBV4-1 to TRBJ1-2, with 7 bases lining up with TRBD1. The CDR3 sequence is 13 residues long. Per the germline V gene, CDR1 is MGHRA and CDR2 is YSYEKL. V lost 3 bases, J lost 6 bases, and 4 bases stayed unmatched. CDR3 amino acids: CASSQDQGDGYTF. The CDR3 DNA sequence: TGCGCCAGCAGCCAGGACCAGGGGGATGGCTACACCTTC.

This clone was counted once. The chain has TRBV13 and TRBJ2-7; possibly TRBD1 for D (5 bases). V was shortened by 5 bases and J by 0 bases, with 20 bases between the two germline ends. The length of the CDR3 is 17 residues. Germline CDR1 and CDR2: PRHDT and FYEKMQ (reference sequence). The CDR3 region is CASSEAGAGHFSYEQYF. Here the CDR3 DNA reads TGTGCCAGCAGCGAAGCTGGGGCAGGACATTTCTCCTACGAGCAGTACTTC.

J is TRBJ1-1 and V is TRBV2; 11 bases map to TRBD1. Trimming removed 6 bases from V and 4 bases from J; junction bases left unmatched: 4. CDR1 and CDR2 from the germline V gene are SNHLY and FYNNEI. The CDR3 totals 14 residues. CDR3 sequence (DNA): TGTGCCAGCAGCCCGGGGACAGGGGGCACTGAAGCTTTCTTT. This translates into CASSPGTGGTEAFF.

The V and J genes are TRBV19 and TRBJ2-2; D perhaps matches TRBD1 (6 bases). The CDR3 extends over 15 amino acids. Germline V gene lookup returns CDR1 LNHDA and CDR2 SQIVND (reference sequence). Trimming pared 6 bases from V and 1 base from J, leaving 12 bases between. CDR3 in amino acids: CASRRQALNTGELFF. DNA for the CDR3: TGTGCCAGTAGAAGACAGGCCCTGAACACCGGGGAGCTGTTTTTT.

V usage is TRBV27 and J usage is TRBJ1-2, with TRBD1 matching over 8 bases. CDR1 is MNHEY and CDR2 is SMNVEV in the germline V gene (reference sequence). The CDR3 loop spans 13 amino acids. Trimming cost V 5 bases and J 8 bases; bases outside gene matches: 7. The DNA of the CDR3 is TGTGCCAGCAGTCCACAGGGGACAGGAGGCTACACCTTC. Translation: CASSPQGTGGYTF.

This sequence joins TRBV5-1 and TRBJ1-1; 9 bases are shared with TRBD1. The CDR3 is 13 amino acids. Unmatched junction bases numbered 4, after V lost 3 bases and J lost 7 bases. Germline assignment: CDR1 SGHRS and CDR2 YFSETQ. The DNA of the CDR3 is TGCGCCAGCAGCTCCCGGGGACAGGGTGAAGCTTTCTTT. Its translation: CASSSRGQGEAFF. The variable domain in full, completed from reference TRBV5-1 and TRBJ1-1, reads KAGVTQTPRYLIKTRGQQVTLSCSPISGHRSVSWYQQTPGQGLQFLFEYFSETQRNKGNFPGRFSGRQFSNSRSEMNVSTLELGDSALYLCASSSRGQGEAFFGQGTRLTVV.

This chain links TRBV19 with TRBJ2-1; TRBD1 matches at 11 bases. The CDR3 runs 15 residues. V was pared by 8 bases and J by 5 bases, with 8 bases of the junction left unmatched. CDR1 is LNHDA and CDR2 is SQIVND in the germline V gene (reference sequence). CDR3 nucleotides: TGTGCCAGTTGGATAGGACAGGGGGCCGACAATGAGCAGTTCTTC. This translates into CASWIGQGADNEQFF.

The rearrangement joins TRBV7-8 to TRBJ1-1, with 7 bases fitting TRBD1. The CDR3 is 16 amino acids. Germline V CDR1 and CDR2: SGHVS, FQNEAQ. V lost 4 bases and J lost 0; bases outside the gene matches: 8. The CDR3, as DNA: TGTGCCAGCAGCTCCACGGGACAGATTATGAACACTGAAGCTTTCTTT. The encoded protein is CASSSTGQIMNTEAFF.

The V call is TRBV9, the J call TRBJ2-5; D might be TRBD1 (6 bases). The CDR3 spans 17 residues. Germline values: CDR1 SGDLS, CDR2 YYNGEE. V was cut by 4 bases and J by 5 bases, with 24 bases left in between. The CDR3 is CASSSYRVMGALETQYF. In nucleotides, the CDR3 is TGTGCCAGCAGCTCCTACAGGGTGATGGGTGCTTTGGAGACCCAGTACTTC.